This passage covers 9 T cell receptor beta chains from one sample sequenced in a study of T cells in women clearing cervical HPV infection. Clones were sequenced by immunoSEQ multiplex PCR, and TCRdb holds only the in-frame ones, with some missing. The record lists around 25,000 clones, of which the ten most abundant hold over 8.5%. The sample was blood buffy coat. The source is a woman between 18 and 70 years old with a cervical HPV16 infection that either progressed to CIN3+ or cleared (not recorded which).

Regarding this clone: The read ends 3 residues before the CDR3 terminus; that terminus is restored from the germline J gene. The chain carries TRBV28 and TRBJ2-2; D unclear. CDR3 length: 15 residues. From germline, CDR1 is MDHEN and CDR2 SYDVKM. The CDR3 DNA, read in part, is TGTGCCAGCAGTCCGGGTCAGATACAAAGTGAAAAG. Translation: CASSPGQIQSEK. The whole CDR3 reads CASSPGQIQSEKLFF.

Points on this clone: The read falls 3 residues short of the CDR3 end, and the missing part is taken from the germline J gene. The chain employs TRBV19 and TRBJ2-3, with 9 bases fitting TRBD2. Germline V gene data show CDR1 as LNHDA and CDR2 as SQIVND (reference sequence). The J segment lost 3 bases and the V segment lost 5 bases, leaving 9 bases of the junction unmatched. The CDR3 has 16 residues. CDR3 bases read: TGTGCCAGTAGTCCGGAGCGGGGGGTCGGGACAGATACG. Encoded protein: CASSPERGVGTDT. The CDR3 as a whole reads CASSPERGVGTDTQYF. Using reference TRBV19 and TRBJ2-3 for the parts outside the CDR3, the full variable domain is DGGITQSPKYLFRKEGQNVTLSCEQNLNHDAMYWYRQDPGQGLRLIYYSQIVNDFQKGDIAEGYSVSREKKESFPLTVTSAQKNPTAFYLCASSPERGVGTDTQYFGPGTRLTVL.

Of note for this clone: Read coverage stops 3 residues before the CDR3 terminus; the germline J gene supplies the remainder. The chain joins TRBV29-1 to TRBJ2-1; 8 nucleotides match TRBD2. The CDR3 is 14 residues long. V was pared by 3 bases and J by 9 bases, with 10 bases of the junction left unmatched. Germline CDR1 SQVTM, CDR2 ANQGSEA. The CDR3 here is CSVDLRLAGFEQFF. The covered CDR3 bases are TGCAGCGTTGATCTGCGGCTAGCGGGCTTTGAG.

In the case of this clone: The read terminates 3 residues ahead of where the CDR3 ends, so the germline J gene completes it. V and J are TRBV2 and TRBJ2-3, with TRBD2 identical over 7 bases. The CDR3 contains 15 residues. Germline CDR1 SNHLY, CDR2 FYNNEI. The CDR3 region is CASSAGSTSNQPQYF. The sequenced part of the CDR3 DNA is TGTGCCAGCAGCGCAGGGTCGACTAGCAATCAGCCG.

CDR3 sequence: CASTPTGGGGNTIYF. Partial CDR3 DNA: TGTGCCAGTACCCCGACTGGAGGCGGTGGAAACACC. V gene TRBV19 combines with J gene TRBJ1-3; D uncertain. The read falls 3 residues short of the CDR3 end, and the missing part is taken from the germline J gene. This CDR3 spans 15 amino acids. The germline V gene has CDR1 LNHDA and CDR2 SQIVND (reference sequence). V was pared by 7 bases and J by 3 bases, with 16 bases between.

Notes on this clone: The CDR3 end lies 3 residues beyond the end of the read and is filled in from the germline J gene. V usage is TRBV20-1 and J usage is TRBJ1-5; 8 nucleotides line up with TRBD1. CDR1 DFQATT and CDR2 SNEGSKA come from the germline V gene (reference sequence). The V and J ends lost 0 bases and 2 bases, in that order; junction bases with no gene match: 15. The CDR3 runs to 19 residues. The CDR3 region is CSARDFGASRGLRNQPQHF. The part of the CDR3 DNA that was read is TGCAGTGCTAGAGATTTCGGGGCGAGCAGGGGGCTTCGCAATCAGCCC.

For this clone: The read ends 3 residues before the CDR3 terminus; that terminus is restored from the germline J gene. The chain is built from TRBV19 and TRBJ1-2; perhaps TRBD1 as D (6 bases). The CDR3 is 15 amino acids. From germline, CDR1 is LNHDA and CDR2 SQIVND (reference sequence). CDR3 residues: CASSVSGGSGYDYTF. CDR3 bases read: TGTGCCAGTAGTGTTAGCGGGGGCTCAGGGTACGAC.

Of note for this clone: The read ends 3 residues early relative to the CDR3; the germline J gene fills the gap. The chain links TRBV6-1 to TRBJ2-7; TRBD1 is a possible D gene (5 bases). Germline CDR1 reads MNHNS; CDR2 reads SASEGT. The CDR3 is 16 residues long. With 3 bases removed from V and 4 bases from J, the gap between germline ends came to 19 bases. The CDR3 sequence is CASSDAGRSLGYEQYF. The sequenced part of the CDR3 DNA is TGTGCCAGCAGTGATGCAGGGCGGTCCTTGGGTTACGAG.

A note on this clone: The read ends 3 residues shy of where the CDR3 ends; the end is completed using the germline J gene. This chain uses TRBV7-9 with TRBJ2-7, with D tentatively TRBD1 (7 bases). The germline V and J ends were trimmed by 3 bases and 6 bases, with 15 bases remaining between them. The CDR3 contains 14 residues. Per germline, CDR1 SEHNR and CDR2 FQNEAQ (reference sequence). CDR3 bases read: TGTGCCAGCAGCTTGCACTGGCAGGGGGGCGAG. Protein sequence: CASSLHWQGGE. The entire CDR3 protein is CASSLHWQGGEQYF.